This T cell receptor (beta chain) appears in the sequencing data of a study of T-cell reconstitution after alpha-beta-depleted transplantation in children. Library preparation (for TCRbeta) was performed with unique molecular identifiers. In TCRdb, the PCR reads were re-called with MiXCR into one record per CDR3 protein. The sample shows about 78,000 distinct CDR3 sequences, 12% to 15% of them seen only once. The input for sequencing was PBMCs, mostly from graft donor cells, taken 180 days after TCRalphabeta/CD19-depleted stem cell transplant. The sequence came from a male patient between 2 and 10 years old who had a stem cell transplant for acute lymphoblastic leukemia, so the T cells may come from the graft donor.

CDR3 nucleotides: TGCAGTGCCATGCCCGGGCGGGTCGGGGAGCTGTTTTTT. It translates to CSAMPGRVGELFF. The chain combines TRBV20-1 with TRBJ2-2; D might be TRBD2 (5 bases). Trimming removed 6 bases at V and 7 bases at J, with 15 bases between. Germline V lookup: CDR1 DFQATT, CDR2 SNEGSKA (reference sequence). CDR3 size: 13 residues.